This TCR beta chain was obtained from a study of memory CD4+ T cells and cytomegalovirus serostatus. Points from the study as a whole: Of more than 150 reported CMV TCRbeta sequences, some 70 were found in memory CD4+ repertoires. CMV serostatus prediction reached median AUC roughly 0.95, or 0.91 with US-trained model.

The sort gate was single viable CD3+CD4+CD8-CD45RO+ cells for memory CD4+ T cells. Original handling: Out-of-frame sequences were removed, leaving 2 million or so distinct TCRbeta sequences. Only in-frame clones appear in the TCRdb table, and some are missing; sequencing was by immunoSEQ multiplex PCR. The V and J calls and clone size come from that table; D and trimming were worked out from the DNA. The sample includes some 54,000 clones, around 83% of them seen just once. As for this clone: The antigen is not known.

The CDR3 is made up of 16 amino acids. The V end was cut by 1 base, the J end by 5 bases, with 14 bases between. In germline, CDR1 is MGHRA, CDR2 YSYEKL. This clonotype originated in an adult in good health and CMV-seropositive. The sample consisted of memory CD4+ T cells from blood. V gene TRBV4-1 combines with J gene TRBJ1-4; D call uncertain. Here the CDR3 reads CASSQAGRGKNEKLFF. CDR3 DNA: TGCGCCAGCAGCCAAGCGGGTAGAGGGAAAAATGAAAAACTGTTTTTT.